The next 26 T cell receptor beta chains were all read from a single sample in a study. TCRdb analysed the RT-PCR reads with MiXCR anew, one entry per CDR3 protein. Among roughly 6,000 distinct CDR3 sequences listed, about nine tenths were seen once. Sample: memory CD4+ T cells from blood. All receptors come from a female donor in good health, serving as a healthy control.

With regard to this clonotype: The library was prepared for alpha chains; this beta chain is a stray read, so its frequency means little. The J gene is TRBJ2-3, the V gene TRBV5-5; 7 nucleotides agree with TRBD1. The trim removed 2 bases at V and 4 bases at J, leaving 4 bases unmatched. In germline, CDR1 is SGHKS, CDR2 YYEKEE (reference sequence). There are 14 residues in the CDR3. CDR3 region: CASSLQGSPDTQYF. The DNA of the CDR3 is TGTGCCAGCAGCTTACAGGGGAGTCCAGATACGCAGTATTTT.

Turning to this clonotype: The library was prepared for alpha chains; this beta chain is a stray read, so its frequency means little. V usage is TRBV10-3 and J usage is TRBJ2-5, with a possible D match to TRBD1 (6 bases). The CDR3 covers 15 residues. Germline V gene data show CDR1 as ENHRY and CDR2 as SYGVKD. Trimming cost V 3 bases and J 3 bases, with 14 bases left between them. The CDR3 DNA follows: TGTGCCATCAGTGATAGCAGGGGATCGGAAGAGACCCAGTACTTC. Translating gives CAISDSRGSEETQYF.

Concerning this clonotype: In a library made to pick up alpha chains, this beta chain is a stray read with a size that means little. J is TRBJ2-6 and V is TRBV4-3; D not certain. Deletions cut 0 bases from V and 0 bases from J, with 3 bases between. The germline CDR1 and CDR2 sequences are LGHNA and YSLEER. CDR3 length: 15 amino acids. DNA for the CDR3: TGCGCCAGCAGCCAAGAGTACTCTGGGGCCAACGTCCTGACTTTC. Protein product: CASSQEYSGANVLTF.

For this clonotype: This beta chain is a stray sequence in a library constructed for alpha chains; its clone size is not meaningful. V and J are TRBV7-2 and TRBJ2-1, with 8 bases lining up with TRBD2. The CDR3 contains 15 residues. The ends lost 5 bases at V and 2 bases at J; junction bases unmatched: 5. CDR1 and CDR2 from the germline V gene are SGHTA and FQGNSA. The CDR3 protein is CASSPSGSAYNEQFF. The CDR3 DNA reads TGTGCCAGCAGCCCAAGCGGGAGTGCCTACAATGAGCAGTTCTTC.

This clonotype showed up just once. Being off target in a library aimed at alpha chains, this beta chain has a size of little meaning. The chain joins TRBV2 to TRBJ2-1, with D unclear. Germline V gene sequence: CDR1 SNHLY, CDR2 FYNNEI. The CDR3 has 13 amino acids. V shed 5 bases and J shed 4 bases, with 9 bases lying between them. The CDR3 loop is CASSRDRYNEQFF. DNA for the CDR3: TGTGCCAGCAGTCGAGATAGATACAATGAGCAGTTCTTC. Filled out from reference TRBV2 and TRBJ2-1, the complete variable domain reads EPEVTQTPSHQVTQMGQEVILRCVPISNHLYFYWYRQILGQKVEFLVSFYNNEISEKSEIFDDQFSVERPDGSNFTLKIRSTKLEDSAMYFCASSRDRYNEQFFGPGTRLTVL.

Comment on this clonotype: Since the library was made to target alpha chains, this beta chain is a stray read and its abundance is not meaningful. The gene calls are TRBV3-1 and TRBJ1-1; a possible D gene is TRBD1 (6 bases). CDR1 is LGHDT, CDR2 YNNKEL, per germline (reference sequence). This CDR3 has 12 residues. V was trimmed by 1 base and J by 11 bases, leaving 11 bases between them. CDR3 sequence (DNA): TGTGCCAGCAGCCAAGCACAGGGAGGGGCTTTCTTT. Protein: CASSQAQGGAFF.

As concerns this clonotype: The library was built for alpha chains, so this beta chain is an off-target read and its size means little. The rearrangement uses TRBV4-2 and TRBJ2-1; no firm D call. The ends were cut back, 3 bases at V and 8 bases at J, with 11 bases in the middle. The germline gives CDR1 LGHNA, CDR2 YNFKEQ. This CDR3 contains 13 residues. CDR3 sequence: CASSQPERDEQFF. CDR3 DNA sequence: TGTGCCAGCAGCCAGCCGGAGCGAGATGAGCAGTTCTTC.

As concerns this clonotype: This beta chain turned up in a library designed for alpha chains; as an off-target read, its abundance says little. The chain joins TRBV20-1 to TRBJ2-7, with D hard to call. The CDR3 sequence is 13 residues long. Germline V gene lookup returns CDR1 DFQATT and CDR2 SNEGSKA (reference sequence). Trimming removed 4 bases from V and 2 bases from J, with 12 bases in between. The CDR3 reads CSANRASTYEQYF. The CDR3 DNA sequence: TGCAGTGCTAACCGGGCCTCTACCTACGAGCAGTACTTC.

As regards this clonotype: With the library built for alpha chains, this beta chain is off target and its frequency is not meaningful. V and J are TRBV30 and TRBJ2-3, with D uncertain. The CDR3 is made up of 12 amino acids. Germline V gene lookup returns CDR1 GTSNPN and CDR2 SVGIG (reference sequence). The ends were cut back, 3 bases at V and 6 bases at J, with 10 bases in the middle. The CDR3 is CAWRLLGDTQYF. The CDR3 bases are TGTGCCTGGAGACTACTGGGGGATACGCAGTATTTT. The full variable domain, completed using reference TRBV30 and TRBJ2-3, is SQTIHQWPATLVQPVGSPLSLECTVEGTSNPNLYWYRQAAGRGLQLLFYSVGIGQISSEVPQNLSASRPQDRQFILSSKKLLLSDSGFYLCAWRLLGDTQYFGPGTRLTVL.

Turning to this clonotype: Found in a library prepared for alpha chains, this beta chain is an off-target read, and its abundance has little meaning. This rearrangement joins TRBV30 to TRBJ2-1, with D perhaps TRBD2 (6 bases). CDR1 and CDR2 (germline): GTSNPN, SVGIG (reference sequence). V was clipped by 1 base and J by 15 bases, with 19 bases between them. This CDR3 comprises 13 residues. The CDR3 loop reads CAWSAPHAGLVFF. The CDR3 DNA is TGTGCCTGGAGTGCCCCCCATGCGGGACTGGTGTTCTTC.

About this clonotype itself: This beta chain was picked up by a library intended for alpha chains and is off target, so its count carries little meaning. This chain uses TRBV12-3 or TRBV12-4 with TRBJ1-2; D may be TRBD1 (5 bases). CDR3 length: 15 residues. V was trimmed by 3 bases and J by 1 base, leaving 12 bases between them. This chain's CDR3 is CASSLERQRNYGYTF. In DNA form, the CDR3 reads TGTGCCAGCAGTTTGGAGAGACAGCGTAACTATGGCTACACCTTC.

For this clonotype: For a library built for alpha chains, this beta chain is a stray read; little rests on its size. The chain joins TRBV10-3 to TRBJ2-2, with D possibly being TRBD1 (5 bases). With 4 bases removed from V and 1 base from J, the gap between germline ends came to 7 bases. Germline V gene lookup returns CDR1 ENHRY and CDR2 SYGVKD. The CDR3 runs 14 residues. CDR3 coding DNA: TGTGCCATCAGTGTGACAGAGAACACCGGGGAGCTGTTTTTT. Its protein product is CAISVTENTGELFF.

A word on this clonotype: The size of this beta chain means little, since it is a stray read in a library made for alpha chains. The chain carries TRBV7-6 and TRBJ2-2; 7 nucleotides line up with TRBD1. The CDR3 contains 16 residues. The junction had 7 bases not matched to a gene; V was cut back by 6 bases and J by 0 bases. The germline V gene encodes CDR1 SGHVS and CDR2 FNYEAQ. The CDR3 protein is CASRVWDSANTGELFF. The CDR3 DNA follows: TGTGCCAGCAGAGTTTGGGACAGCGCGAACACCGGGGAGCTGTTTTTT.

Worth noting for this clonotype: This beta chain is a stray sequence in a library constructed for alpha chains; its clone size is not meaningful. This rearrangement joins TRBV5-1 to TRBJ2-1; D is perhaps TRBD1 (5 bases). Trimming removed 5 bases at V and 4 bases at J, with 10 bases between. There are 13 residues in the CDR3. Germline V gives CDR1 SGHRS, CDR2 YFSETQ. CDR3 sequence: CASSNQGYNEQFF. The CDR3, as DNA: TGCGCCAGCAGTAACCAGGGTTACAATGAGCAGTTCTTC. The full variable domain, rest sourced from reference TRBV5-1 and TRBJ2-1, is KAGVTQTPRYLIKTRGQQVTLSCSPISGHRSVSWYQQTPGQGLQFLFEYFSETQRNKGNFPGRFSGRQFSNSRSEMNVSTLELGDSALYLCASSNQGYNEQFFGPGTRLTVL.

Details on this clonotype: The library was designed around alpha chains, so this beta chain is a stray read whose abundance carries little weight. The rearrangement links TRBV24-1 to TRBJ2-3, with D uncertain. The CDR3 extends over 14 amino acids. Between the trimmed V and J ends, which lost 4 bases and 4 bases, there was a span of 11 bases. The V gene's germline CDR1 is KGHDR and CDR2 SFDVKD. The CDR3 DNA reads as TGTGCCACCAGTGACATTCAGGCGGCAGATACGCAGTATTTT. This codes for CATSDIQAADTQYF.

Comment on this clonotype: Because the library targeted alpha chains, this beta chain is an off-target read whose size means little. J is TRBJ1-1 and V is TRBV6-5; D call uncertain. The germline V and J ends were trimmed by 2 bases and 11 bases, with 21 bases remaining between them. The CDR3 is 15 amino acids. Germline loops: CDR1 MNHEY, CDR2 SVGAGI. Here the CDR3 reads CASSYGSRAKFGAFF. CDR3 DNA sequence: TGTGCCAGCAGTTACGGGTCGCGGGCTAAGTTTGGGGCTTTCTTT.

With respect to this clonotype: This beta chain represents an off-target read in a library built for alpha chains; its size is of limited meaning. This chain uses TRBV10-3 with TRBJ2-7; D assignment may be TRBD1 or TRBD2 (6 bases each). The CDR3 consists of 15 residues. Trimming took off 4 bases at V and 3 bases at J, with 16 bases between the two ends. CDR1 is ENHRY and CDR2 is SYGVKD in the germline V gene. CDR3: CAISVGGPPLYEQYF. DNA of the CDR3: TGTGCCATCAGTGTAGGGGGGCCCCCTCTCTACGAGCAGTACTTC.

To note about this clonotype: Because this beta chain is a stray read in a library intended to capture alpha chains, its abundance should not be given much weight. The J gene is TRBJ2-7, the V gene TRBV7-2; TRBD2 aligns across 7 bases. CDR1 is SGHTA, CDR2 FQGNSA, per germline. V shed 5 bases, J shed 3 bases, and the junction held 1 base outside the gene matches. This CDR3 contains 12 residues. The CDR3 spells CASSPSGYEQYF. The CDR3 region has the DNA TGTGCCAGCAGCCCTAGCGGCTACGAGCAGTACTTC.

Points on this clonotype: Since the library was made to target alpha chains, this beta chain is a stray read and its abundance is not meaningful. This sequence joins TRBV5-5 and TRBJ1-5; no clear D. Germline-derived CDR1 and CDR2 are SGHKS and YYEKEE (reference sequence). The V end was cut by 0 bases, the J end by 0 bases, with 4 bases between. The CDR3 length is 14 residues. CDR3 nucleotide sequence: TGTGCCAGCAGCTTGGGGCATAGCAATCAGCCCCAGCATTTT. Protein: CASSLGHSNQPQHF.

With respect to this clonotype: The library was prepared for alpha chains; this beta chain is a stray read, so its frequency means little. The chain couples TRBV28 to TRBJ2-7; 8 positions agree with TRBD2. Germline CDR1 reads MDHEN; CDR2 reads SYDVKM. This CDR3 spans 15 amino acids. Trimming removed 5 bases from V and 7 bases from J; junction bases left unmatched: 13. CDR3 residues: CASSLPRVAGREQYF. In DNA, the CDR3 is TGTGCCAGCAGTCTCCCCCGAGTAGCGGGAAGGGAGCAGTACTTC. Looking up the rest from reference TRBV28 and TRBJ2-7 gives the full variable domain: DVKVTQSSRYLVKRTGEKVFLECVQDMDHENMFWYRQDPGLGLRLIYFSYDVKMKEKGDIPEGYSVSREKKERFSLILESASTNQTSMYLCASSLPRVAGREQYFGPGTRLTVT.

Turning to this clonotype: With the library built for alpha chains, this beta chain is off target and its frequency is not meaningful. This chain links TRBV12-3 or TRBV12-4 with TRBJ2-1; TRBD2 aligns across 10 bases. CDR3 length equals 15 residues. With 1 base clipped from V and 5 bases from J, the junction kept 2 bases outside the gene matches. Here the CDR3 DNA reads TGTGCCAGCAGTTTAGTTCTAGCGGGAGACAATGAGCAGTTCTTC. It encodes CASSLVLAGDNEQFF.

About this clonotype itself: Since it is a stray read in a library aimed at alpha chains, this beta chain has a size that is not meaningful. The genes are TRBV20-1 and TRBJ1-2; the D is unclear. The CDR3 is 13 residues long. CDR1 and CDR2 (germline): DFQATT, SNEGSKA (reference sequence). Trimming pared 2 bases from V and 3 bases from J, leaving 10 bases between. For the CDR3, the DNA is TGCAGTGCTAGACTCCAACGGGACTATGGCTACACCTTC. Its translation: CSARLQRDYGYTF.

With respect to this clonotype: The library was designed around alpha chains, so this beta chain is a stray read whose abundance carries little weight. The chain couples TRBV7-9 to TRBJ2-7, with D uncertain. In germline, CDR1 is SEHNR, CDR2 FQNEAQ (reference sequence). The CDR3 covers 12 residues. The V end was cut by 0 bases, the J end by 6 bases, with 6 bases between. Here the CDR3 reads CASSLASGEQYF. CDR3 DNA: TGTGCCAGCAGCTTAGCTTCCGGCGAGCAGTACTTC.

A word on this clonotype: This beta chain is an off-target read within a library intended for alpha chains, so its frequency means little. The chain combines TRBV5-6 with TRBJ1-2; possibly TRBD1 for D (5 bases). Trimming pared 4 bases from V and 2 bases from J, leaving 24 bases between. CDR1 and CDR2 (germline): SGHDT, YYEEEE. This CDR3 is built from 18 residues. CDR3 nucleotides: TGTGCCAGCAGCACAGCCACCCACCTAGCACGACAGAACTATGGCTACACCTTC. The encoded protein is CASSTATHLARQNYGYTF.

Notes on this clonotype: The library was built for alpha chains, so this beta chain is an off-target read and its size means little. The CDR3 protein is CSVFLAGGQSSYEQYF. In DNA, the CDR3 is TGCAGCGTTTTCCTAGCGGGAGGCCAGAGCTCCTACGAGCAGTACTTC. V is TRBV29-1 and J is TRBJ2-7; 11 bases are a match to TRBD2. This CDR3 contains 16 residues. CDR1 SQVTM and CDR2 ANQGSEA come from the germline V gene. Trimming removed 5 bases from V and 0 bases from J; junction bases left unmatched: 9.

As for this clonotype: This beta chain is an unintended read in a library built for alpha chains; its size means little. The chain couples TRBV20-1 to TRBJ2-1; TRBD2 matches 8 bases. In germline, CDR1 is DFQATT, CDR2 SNEGSKA (reference sequence). The junction had 4 bases not matched to a gene; V was cut back by 5 bases and J by 1 base. This CDR3 has 14 residues. The CDR3 DNA reads TGCAGTGCTCGGGGGGGCCCGTCCTACAATGAGCAGTTCTTC. Its protein is CSARGGPSYNEQFF.